This T cell receptor (beta chain) appears in the sequencing data of a study of OX40 agonist ivuxolimab in advanced cancers. Study-wide background: Patients received ivuxolimab, an agonistic anti-OX40 (CD134) antibody. Study-level results: Researchers did not establish what antigens the expanded peripheral T cells target. Also showing low normalized T-cell clonal expansion were some of the nonresponders.

It was autoimmune disease history or systemic immunosuppression that excluded patients. Sequenced by immunoSEQ multiplex PCR; TCRdb stores in-frame clones only, minus some. In the table there are around 79,000 clones, under 95% of which are singletons. Points on this clone: Its antigen remains unidentified.

This clonotype was sampled from an adult with an advanced solid tumor such as melanoma, head and neck, liver or kidney cancer. Here the sequenced sample was CD4+ or CD8+ T cells sorted from blood, taken in a trial of the OX40 agonist ivuxolimab.

The CDR3 sequence is CASRSSGGSSYEQYF. The CDR3 nucleotides are TGTGCCAGCAGGTCTAGCGGGGGCTCCTCCTACGAGCAGTACTTC. J is TRBJ2-7 and V is TRBV14, with TRBD2 identical over 10 bases. The V segment lost 6 bases and the J segment 0 bases; nucleotides outside the gene matches: 5. Germline CDR1 and CDR2: SGHDN and FVKESK. The CDR3 is 15 residues long.